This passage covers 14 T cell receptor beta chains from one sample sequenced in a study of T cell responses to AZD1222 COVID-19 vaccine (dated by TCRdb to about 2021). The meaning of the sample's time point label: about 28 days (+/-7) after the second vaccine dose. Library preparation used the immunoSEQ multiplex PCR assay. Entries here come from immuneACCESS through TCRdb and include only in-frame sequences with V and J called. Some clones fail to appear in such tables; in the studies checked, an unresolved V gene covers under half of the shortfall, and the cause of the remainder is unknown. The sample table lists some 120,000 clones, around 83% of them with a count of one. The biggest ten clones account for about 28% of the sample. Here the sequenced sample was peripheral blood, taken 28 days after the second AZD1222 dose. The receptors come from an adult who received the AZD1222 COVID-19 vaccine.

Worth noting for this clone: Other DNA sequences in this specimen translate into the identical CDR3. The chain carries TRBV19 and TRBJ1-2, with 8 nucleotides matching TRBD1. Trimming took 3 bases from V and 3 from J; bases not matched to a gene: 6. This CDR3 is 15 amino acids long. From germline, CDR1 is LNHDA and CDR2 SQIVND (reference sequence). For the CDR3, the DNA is TGTGCCAGTAGTATTCCCCAGGGGGCTGACTATGGCTACACCTTC. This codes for CASSIPQGADYGYTF.

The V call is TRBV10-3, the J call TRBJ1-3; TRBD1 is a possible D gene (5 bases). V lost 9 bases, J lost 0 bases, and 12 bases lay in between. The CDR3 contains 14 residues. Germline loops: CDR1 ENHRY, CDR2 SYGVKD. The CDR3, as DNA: TGTGCCATGTCAGGTGGGGGCTCTGGAAACACCATATATTTT. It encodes CAMSGGGSGNTIYF.

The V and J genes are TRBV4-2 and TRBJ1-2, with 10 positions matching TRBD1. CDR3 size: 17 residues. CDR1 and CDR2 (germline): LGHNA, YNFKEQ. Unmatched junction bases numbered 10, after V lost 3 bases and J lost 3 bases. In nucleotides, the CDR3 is TGTGCCAGCAGCCAGACAGGGGGCGCGGGGGATGACTATGGCTACACCTTC. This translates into CASSQTGGAGDDYGYTF.

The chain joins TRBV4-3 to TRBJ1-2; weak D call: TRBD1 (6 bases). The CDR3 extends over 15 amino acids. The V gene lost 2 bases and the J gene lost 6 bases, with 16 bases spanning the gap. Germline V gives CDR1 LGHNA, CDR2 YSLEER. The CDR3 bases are TGCGCCAGCAGCCAACCAGGGGCCGACGCCCATGGCTACACCTTC. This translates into CASSQPGADAHGYTF.

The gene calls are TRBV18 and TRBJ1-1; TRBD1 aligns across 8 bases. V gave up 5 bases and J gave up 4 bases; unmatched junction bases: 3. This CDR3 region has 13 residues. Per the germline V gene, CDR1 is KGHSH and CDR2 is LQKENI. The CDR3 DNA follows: TGTGCCAGCTCATGGACAGGGAGCACTGAAGCTTTCTTT. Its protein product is CASSWTGSTEAFF.

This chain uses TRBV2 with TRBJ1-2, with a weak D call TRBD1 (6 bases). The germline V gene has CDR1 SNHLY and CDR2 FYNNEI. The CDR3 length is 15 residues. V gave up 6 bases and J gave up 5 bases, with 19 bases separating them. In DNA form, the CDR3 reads TGTGCCAGCAGGGAGAAGGGTCCAAGGGGGTATGGCTACACCTTC. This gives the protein CASREKGPRGYGYTF.

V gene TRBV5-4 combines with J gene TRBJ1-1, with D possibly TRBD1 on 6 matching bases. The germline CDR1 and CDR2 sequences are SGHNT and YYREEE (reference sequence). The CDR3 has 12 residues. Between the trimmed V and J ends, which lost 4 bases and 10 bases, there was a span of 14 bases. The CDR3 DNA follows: TGTGCCAGCAGCACGGACAGCTTTGGAGCTTTCTTT. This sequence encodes CASSTDSFGAFF.

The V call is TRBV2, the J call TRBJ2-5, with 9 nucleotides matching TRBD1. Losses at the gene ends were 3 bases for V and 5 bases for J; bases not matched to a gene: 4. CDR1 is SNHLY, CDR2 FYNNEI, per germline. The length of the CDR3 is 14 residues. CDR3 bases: TGTGCCAGCAGTGAGGGACAGGGCGGTGAGACCCAGTACTTC. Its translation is CASSEGQGGETQYF.

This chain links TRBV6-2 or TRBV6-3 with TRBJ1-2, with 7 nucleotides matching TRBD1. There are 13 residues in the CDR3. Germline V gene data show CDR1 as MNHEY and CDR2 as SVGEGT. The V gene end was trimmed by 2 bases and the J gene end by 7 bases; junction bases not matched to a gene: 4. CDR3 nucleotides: TGTGCCAGCAGTTACAGGGGGCGGTTTGGCTACACCTTC. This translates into CASSYRGRFGYTF.

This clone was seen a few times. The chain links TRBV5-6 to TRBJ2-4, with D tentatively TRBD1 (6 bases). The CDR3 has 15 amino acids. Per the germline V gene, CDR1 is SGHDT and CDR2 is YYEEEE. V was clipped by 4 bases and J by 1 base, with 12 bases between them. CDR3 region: CASSPGVLAKNIQYF. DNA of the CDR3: TGTGCCAGCAGCCCAGGGGTTTTGGCCAAAAACATTCAGTACTTC.

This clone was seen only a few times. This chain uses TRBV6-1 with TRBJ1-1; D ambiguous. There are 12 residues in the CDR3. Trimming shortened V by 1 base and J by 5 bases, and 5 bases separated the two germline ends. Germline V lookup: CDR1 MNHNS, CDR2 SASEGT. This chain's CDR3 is CASSEVRTEAFF. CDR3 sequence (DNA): TGTGCCAGCAGTGAAGTCCGGACTGAAGCTTTCTTT.

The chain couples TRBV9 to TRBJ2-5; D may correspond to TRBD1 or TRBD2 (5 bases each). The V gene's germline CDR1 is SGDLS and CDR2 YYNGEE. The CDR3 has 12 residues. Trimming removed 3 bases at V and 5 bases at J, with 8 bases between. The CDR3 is CASSGGSETQYF. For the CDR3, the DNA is TGTGCCAGCAGCGGGGGGAGTGAGACCCAGTACTTC.

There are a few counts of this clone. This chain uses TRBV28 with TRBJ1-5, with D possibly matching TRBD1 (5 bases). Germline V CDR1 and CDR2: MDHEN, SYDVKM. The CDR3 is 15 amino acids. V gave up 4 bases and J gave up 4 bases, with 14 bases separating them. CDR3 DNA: TGTGCCAGCAGTTCACACGGGGCCGCTAATCAGCCCCAGCATTTT. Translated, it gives CASSSHGAANQPQHF.

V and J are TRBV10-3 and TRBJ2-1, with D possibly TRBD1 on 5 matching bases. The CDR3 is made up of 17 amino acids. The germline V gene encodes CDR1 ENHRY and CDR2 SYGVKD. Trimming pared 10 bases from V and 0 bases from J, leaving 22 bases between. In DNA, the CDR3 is TGTGCCACCCGAAGGGGCGGACCCTTGAGCTCCTACAATGAGCAGTTCTTC. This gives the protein CATRRGGPLSSYNEQFF.